Sequencing of this TCR beta chain was carried out in a study of shared clonotypes between healthy human individuals. Study overall: The people who gave samples were two women and three men aged 18 to 49. A donor's plate count was three for CD4 naive and three for CD4 memory; CD8 naive had two and CD8 memory one.

Naive CD8 populations comprised CD45RO-negative cells positively selected for CCR7, excluding terminally differentiated effector memory CD45RA+ cells. Sequenced by immunoSEQ multiplex PCR; TCRdb stores in-frame clones only, minus some. The top ten hold 1.5% to 2% of the sample, which has 2 million to 2.5 million clones, just over 90% seen once. The source material was naive CD8+ T cells from PBMCs. The TCR was taken from a man between 18 and 35 years old in good health. Some clones in this sample may be carry-over from other donors' samples.

The CDR3 spells CASSGGLYGGELFF. The CDR3 DNA follows: TGTGCCAGCAGTGGGGGACTGTACGGCGGGGAGCTGTTTTTT. V and J are TRBV6-1 and TRBJ2-2; TRBD2 is a possible D gene (6 bases). Germline CDR1 MNHNS, CDR2 SASEGT. The V and J ends lost 4 bases and 7 bases respectively, with 13 bases between them. CDR3 length equals 14 residues.